Presented here are 25 T cell receptor beta chains from one specimen sequenced in a study of T cells in Graves' hyperthyroidism and ophthalmopathy (dated by TCRdb to the late 2010s). The library relied on multiplex PCR. Reads for this sample came from an Illumina HiSeq 2000. TCR beta CDR3 regions were amplified from RNA transcripts. The first round of RT-PCR for the TCR CDR3 was performed with the HTBI primer set and the Qiagen OneStep RT-PCR kit. Starting from the raw public reads, TCRdb applied fastp trimming at Q25, assembled clones with MiXCR and retained in-frame beta chains. One record per CDR3 amino acid sequence lists the most common genes and DNA. The sample profile shows hundreds of thousands of distinct CDR3 sequences; approximately 25% of them were found once. Around 11% of the sample rests with the top ten. Sample: blood. The receptor source for this set is a woman in her twenties or thirties with Graves' ophthalmopathy.

This clonotype was counted between two and nine times. The chain carries TRBV11-2 and TRBJ2-7, with TRBD2 matching over 9 bases. Losses at the gene ends were 2 bases for V and 0 bases for J; bases not matched to a gene: 8. The CDR3 runs 17 residues. CDR1 is SGHAT, CDR2 FQNNGV, per germline. CDR3 DNA sequence: TGTGCCAGCAGCTTATTCTTAGCGGGAGAAAGCTCCTACGAGCAGTACTTC. This translates into CASSLFLAGESSYEQYF.

This rearrangement joins TRBV28 to TRBJ2-7; 9 bases match TRBD1. The V and J ends lost 6 bases and 0 bases, in that order; junction bases with no gene match: 12. CDR3 length: 17 amino acids. CDR1 MDHEN and CDR2 SYDVKM come from the germline V gene. For the CDR3, the DNA is TGTGCCAGCAGACCCGGGCCGGGACAGGGTCTCTCCTACGAGCAGTACTTC. Translated, it gives CASRPGPGQGLSYEQYF. Combining the CDR3 with reference TRBV28 and TRBJ2-7 gives the whole variable domain DVKVTQSSRYLVKRTGEKVFLECVQDMDHENMFWYRQDPGLGLRLIYFSYDVKMKEKGDIPEGYSVSREKKERFSLILESASTNQTSMYLCASRPGPGQGLSYEQYFGPGTRLTVT.

This clonotype has just a few counts. The chain couples TRBV2 to TRBJ2-2; 8 bases are shared with TRBD1. The CDR3 covers 16 residues. The J segment lost 4 bases and the V segment lost 2 bases, leaving 6 bases of the junction unmatched. CDR1 SNHLY and CDR2 FYNNEI come from the germline V gene. The CDR3 coding sequence is TGTGCCAGCAGTGAATTTTGGACAGGGACCACCGGGGAGCTGTTTTTT. It specifies CASSEFWTGTTGELFF.

The sample holds many counts of this clonotype. The chain links TRBV11-2 to TRBJ2-2, with D maybe TRBD1 (6 bases). Germline V gene lookup returns CDR1 SGHAT and CDR2 FQNNGV. The CDR3 runs 16 residues. V shed 2 bases and J shed 0 bases, with 10 bases lying between them. The CDR3 bases are TGTGCCAGCAGCTTATGGGCAGGGGCGAACACCGGGGAGCTGTTTTTT. Residues: CASSLWAGANTGELFF.

The chain joins TRBV7-9 to TRBJ2-7; a possible D gene is TRBD1 (6 bases). The CDR3 runs to 13 residues. The V and J ends lost 7 bases and 5 bases respectively, with 15 bases between them. Germline V gene sequence: CDR1 SEHNR, CDR2 FQNEAQ (reference sequence). CDR3: CASTGVYGHEQYF. In DNA form, the CDR3 reads TGTGCCAGCACAGGGGTCTATGGGCACGAGCAGTACTTC. Full variable domain (remainder filled in from reference TRBV7-9 and TRBJ2-7): DTGVSQNPRHKITKRGQNVTFRCDPISEHNRLYWYRQTLGQGPEFLTYFQNEAQLEKSRLLSDRFSAERPKGSFSTLEIQRTEQGDSAMYLCASTGVYGHEQYFGPGTRLTVT.

This clonotype has ten or more counts. This CDR3 is CASSSKGLSSYEQYF. The DNA of the CDR3 is TGTGCCAGCAGCTCAAAGGGACTATCCTCCTACGAGCAGTACTTC. The V and J genes are TRBV12-3 or TRBV12-4 and TRBJ2-7, with 7 bases aligning to TRBD2. The CDR3 loop spans 15 amino acids. The V and J ends lost 6 bases and 0 bases, in that order; junction bases with no gene match: 8.

The chain employs TRBV12-3 or TRBV12-4 and TRBJ1-1; maybe TRBD1 (5 bases). This CDR3 comprises 14 residues. Trimming took 7 bases from V and 5 from J, leaving 17 bases between them. This chain's CDR3 is CASTLQAFETEAFF. CDR3 coding DNA: TGTGCCAGCACTCTACAGGCGTTTGAGACTGAAGCTTTCTTT.

This clonotype has a count of ten or more. The chain combines TRBV4-3 with TRBJ1-3; D may be TRBD1 (6 bases). In germline, CDR1 is LGHNA, CDR2 YSLEER. V was pared by 0 bases and J by 4 bases, with 10 bases between. The CDR3 extends over 15 amino acids. The CDR3 DNA sequence: TGCGCCAGCAGCCAAGATCGGACAGTCGGAAACACCATATATTTT. Translating gives CASSQDRTVGNTIYF.

This chain joins TRBV6-1 and TRBJ1-5; no clear D gene. Germline loops: CDR1 MNHNS, CDR2 SASEGT. V lost 4 bases, J lost 0 bases, and 10 bases lay in between. The CDR3 spans 15 residues. The CDR3 here is CASSGLSSSNQPQHF. The CDR3 DNA reads TGTGCCAGCAGTGGCCTTAGTAGTAGCAATCAGCCCCAGCATTTT.

This chain links TRBV5-4 with TRBJ1-1; tentative D call: TRBD1 (6 bases). V lost 5 bases, J lost 0 bases, and 17 bases lay in between. CDR3 length equals 16 residues. Germline loops: CDR1 SGHNT, CDR2 YYREEE (reference sequence). The CDR3 spells CASSFYRQVMNTEAFF. The CDR3 coding sequence is TGTGCCAGCAGTTTTTACCGACAGGTGATGAACACTGAAGCTTTCTTT.

This clonotype was counted many times. The chain carries TRBV14 and TRBJ2-2, with TRBD1 matching over 7 bases. J gave up 8 bases and V 1 base, and 7 bases lay outside the gene matches. Germline CDR1 SGHDN, CDR2 FVKESK. There are 15 residues in the CDR3. The CDR3 nucleotides read TGTGCCAGCAGCCAAGTTCCAAGGACAGGAGGGGAGCTGTTTTTT. Residues: CASSQVPRTGGELFF.

In its sample, this clonotype was seen many times. This chain links TRBV27 with TRBJ1-2, with 10 bases matching TRBD1. Germline V CDR1 and CDR2: MNHEY, SMNVEV (reference sequence). The CDR3 spans 19 residues. J gave up 1 base and V 2 bases, and 13 bases lay outside the gene matches. The CDR3 spells CASSLRDRGVIRLNYGYTF. CDR3 sequence (DNA): TGTGCCAGCAGTTTAAGGGACAGGGGAGTCATTCGGCTTAACTATGGCTACACCTTC.

This clonotype has ten or more counts. Here the CDR3 reads CASSQDYGEAFF. DNA for the CDR3: TGTGCCAGCAGCCAAGACTACGGGGAAGCTTTCTTT. V gene TRBV3-1 combines with J gene TRBJ1-1; D not certain. The CDR3 is 12 amino acids. The V gene lost 0 bases and the J gene lost 8 bases, with 7 bases spanning the gap. CDR1 and CDR2 (germline): LGHDT, YNNKEL (reference sequence).

This clonotype has just a few counts. The V gene is TRBV12-3 or TRBV12-4, the J gene TRBJ2-5; 7 bases fit TRBD1. The CDR3 extends over 13 amino acids. The ends lost 6 bases at V and 7 bases at J; junction bases unmatched: 8. The CDR3 DNA reads TGTGCCAGCAGCTTACAGGGGCAGGGGACCCAGTACTTC. It codes for CASSLQGQGTQYF.

This clonotype has at least ten counts. The rearrangement uses TRBV6-2 or TRBV6-3 and TRBJ1-1; D is possibly TRBD1 (5 bases). Trimming left V 2 bases short and J 3 bases short, with 10 bases between. The CDR3 extends over 14 amino acids. CDR1 is MNHEY and CDR2 is SVGEGT in the germline V gene. CDR3 in amino acids: CASSYLGVDTEAFF. Here the CDR3 DNA reads TGTGCCAGCAGTTACCTAGGGGTAGACACTGAAGCTTTCTTT.

The rearrangement joins TRBV12-5 to TRBJ2-3; unclear D gene. V was pared by 6 bases and J by 3 bases, with 16 bases between. The CDR3 extends over 15 amino acids. The germline CDR1 and CDR2 sequences are LGHNT and FRNRAP. The CDR3 DNA reads as TGTGCTAGTGGAACCAAGGCCTGGGCTACAGATACGCAGTATTTT. This translates into CASGTKAWATDTQYF.

This clonotype was seen repeatedly, ten times or more. The chain uses TRBV12-3 or TRBV12-4 and TRBJ1-1, with 7 positions matching TRBD1. The CDR3 is 18 amino acids. The V gene end was trimmed by 6 bases and the J gene end by 0 bases; junction bases not matched to a gene: 16. The CDR3 sequence is CASSKQGGPRDLNTEAFF. The CDR3 coding sequence is TGTGCCAGCAGCAAGCAGGGGGGGCCGAGAGATCTGAACACTGAAGCTTTCTTT.

This clonotype showed up just a few times. V usage is TRBV6-1 and J usage is TRBJ2-7; maybe TRBD2 (6 bases). Per the germline V gene, CDR1 is MNHNS and CDR2 is SASEGT. V was pared by 6 bases and J by 5 bases, with 8 bases between. The CDR3 has 11 residues. CDR3 residues: CASSGGDEQYF. CDR3 in DNA: TGTGCCAGCAGCGGAGGGGACGAGCAGTACTTC.

About this clonotype itself: This could be a read error, since a much larger clone is one nucleotide away. The chain has TRBV4-2 and TRBJ2-5; TRBD2 might be the D (6 bases). The V gene's germline CDR1 is LGHNA and CDR2 YNFKEQ. The CDR3 consists of 12 residues. The CDR3 DNA reads as TGTGCCAGCAGCCCTCCCGGCGGGACCGAGTACTTC. Its protein is CASSPPGGTEYF.

The J gene is TRBJ2-5, the V gene TRBV11-1, with 15 bases matching TRBD2. The V and J ends lost 5 bases and 10 bases, in that order; junction bases with no gene match: 5. Germline V gives CDR1 SGHAT, CDR2 FQDESV (reference sequence). The CDR3 runs to 14 residues. CDR3 protein: CASSEMGLAGGQYF. The CDR3 DNA is TGTGCCAGCAGCGAAATGGGACTAGCGGGGGGCCAGTACTTC.

There are many counts of this clonotype. In DNA form, the CDR3 reads TGTGCCTGGAGTGGCCGCTTATCGGGTAACCTCGGAAACACCATATATTTT. It encodes CAWSGRLSGNLGNTIYF. The chain carries TRBV30 and TRBJ1-3, with no clear D. Trimming removed 1 base from V and 4 bases from J, with 20 bases in between. The germline CDR1 and CDR2 sequences are GTSNPN and SVGIG (reference sequence). This CDR3 is 17 amino acids long.

This clonotype has at least ten counts. The chain joins TRBV19 to TRBJ1-5; 7 bases are a match to TRBD1. Germline V gene sequence: CDR1 LNHDA, CDR2 SQIVND (reference sequence). Unmatched junction bases numbered 11, after V lost 7 bases and J lost 2 bases. The CDR3 length is 16 residues. For the CDR3, the DNA is TGTGCCAGTAAGACAGGGTGGTATCTCGGCAATCAGCCCCAGCATTTT. This codes for CASKTGWYLGNQPQHF.

In this sample, this clonotype turned up many times. The chain couples TRBV20-1 to TRBJ1-1; a possible D gene is TRBD1 (6 bases). The V gene lost 6 bases and the J gene lost 7 bases, with 18 bases spanning the gap. The CDR3 is 13 residues long. In germline, CDR1 is DFQATT, CDR2 SNEGSKA (reference sequence). CDR3 amino acids: CSARRETGSEAFF. In nucleotides, the CDR3 is TGCAGTGCCCGACGGGAAACAGGGAGTGAAGCTTTCTTT.

This chain links TRBV27 with TRBJ1-5, with TRBD1 matching over 7 bases. Germline CDR1 reads MNHEY; CDR2 reads SMNVEV (reference sequence). The CDR3 has 15 amino acids. J was trimmed by 1 base and V by 6 bases; bases with no gene match: 6. DNA for the CDR3: TGTGCCAGCAGGCCCGGGACAGTGAGCAATCAGCCCCAGCATTTT. It codes for CASRPGTVSNQPQHF.

There are many counts of this clonotype. This chain connects TRBV6-2 or TRBV6-3 to TRBJ1-3; TRBD1 might be the D (5 bases). The CDR3 spans 14 residues. Trimming pared 5 bases from V and 2 bases from J, leaving 10 bases between. Germline V CDR1 and CDR2: MNHEY, SVGEGT. The CDR3 coding sequence is TGTGCCAGCAGTCAGCGGGGACCTGGAAACACCATATATTTT. Protein product: CASSQRGPGNTIYF.